This T cell receptor beta chain was documented in a study of CD8+CD57+ T cells in acquired aplastic anemia. Genomic DNA served as template for TCR beta VDJ and CDR3 profiling. TCRdb ran MiXCR on the reads and lists one entry per CDR3 protein. The sample has over 150,000 distinct CDR3 sequences; around half are singletons. Patients chosen for sequencing had CD8+CD57+ cells that had expanded, as shown by flow cytometry. Prior therapy had not been administered to any patient at the time of blood sampling. This clonotype came up a few times. Looked up from germline, CDR1 is KGHDR and CDR2 is SFDVKD. Trimming removed 9 bases at V and 7 bases at J, with 11 bases between. CDR3 length: 11 amino acids.

The sequenced sample consisted of sorted CD4+, CD8+, or CD8+CD57+ T cells (not recorded which) from PBMCs. The sequence was obtained from a human donor with aplastic anemia. The genes are TRBV24-1 and TRBJ1-2; no definite D call. CDR3 amino acids: CATQGPAGYTF. Here the CDR3 DNA reads TGTGCCACCCAAGGCCCTGCTGGCTACACCTTC.